Following are 23 T cell receptor beta chains from one sample sequenced in a study of blood T cell repertoires in COVID-19. Clones were sequenced by immunoSEQ multiplex PCR, and TCRdb holds only the in-frame ones, with some missing. Of about 180,000 clones in the sample, 65% to 85% were seen once. Sequencing was performed on peripheral blood. These receptors came from a woman aged 40 to 55 with COVID-19, enrolled during active disease.

Details on this clone: This sample includes further DNA sequences coding for the same CDR3. This rearrangement joins TRBV18 to TRBJ2-7; 8 bases agree with TRBD1. The trim removed 2 bases at V and 4 bases at J, leaving 4 bases unmatched. From germline, CDR1 is KGHSH and CDR2 LQKENI. This CDR3 spans 14 amino acids. The CDR3 is CASSPGTGSYEQYF. CDR3 DNA: TGTGCCAGCTCACCAGGGACAGGATCTTACGAGCAGTACTTC.

The chain carries TRBV11-1 and TRBJ1-3; D not resolved. V lost 2 bases to trimming and J lost 4 bases, with 12 bases between them. CDR1 and CDR2 from the germline V gene are SGHAT and FQDESV (reference sequence). This CDR3 comprises 15 residues. CDR3 sequence reads: CASSLSWAQGNTIYF. The CDR3, as DNA: TGTGCCAGCAGCTTATCGTGGGCCCAAGGAAACACCATATATTTT.

This chain joins TRBV6-5 and TRBJ2-6; no clear D. This CDR3 spans 13 amino acids. The germline CDR1 and CDR2 sequences are MNHEY and SVGAGI. Trimming removed 8 bases at V and 9 bases at J, with 14 bases between. The CDR3 spells CASCSLLVNVLTF. The CDR3 DNA reads TGTGCCAGCTGCTCACTGTTAGTCAACGTCCTGACTTTC.

As DNA, the CDR3 is TGCGCCAGCTCCGGGGTCACTGGGGCCAACGTCCTGACTTTC. Residues: CASSGVTGANVLTF. The chain has TRBV5-1 and TRBJ2-6, with a tentative D call TRBD2 (5 bases). Germline V CDR1 and CDR2: SGHRS, YFSETQ. V lost 7 bases and J lost 2, with 10 bases in between. This CDR3 comprises 14 residues.

The chain combines TRBV5-1 with TRBJ1-4, with D possibly TRBD1 on 5 matching bases. The V gene lost 4 bases and the J gene lost 4 bases, with 17 bases spanning the gap. CDR1 is SGHRS, CDR2 YFSETQ, per germline. The CDR3 loop spans 16 amino acids. For the CDR3, the DNA is TGCGCCAGCAGCCTGACAGTTCTGTTGGGTAATGAAAAACTGTTTTTT. Encoded protein: CASSLTVLLGNEKLFF.

The gene calls are TRBV20-1 and TRBJ2-3; 8 positions agree with TRBD1. Germline V CDR1 and CDR2: DFQATT, SNEGSKA (reference sequence). Losses at the gene ends were 3 bases for V and 4 bases for J; bases not matched to a gene: 9. This CDR3 contains 15 residues. CDR3 loop: CSASKTGGEADTQYF. CDR3 nucleotides: TGCAGTGCTAGTAAAACAGGGGGTGAAGCAGATACGCAGTATTTT.

In its sample, this clone was seen many times. The chain links TRBV11-3 to TRBJ2-3; the match to TRBD1 covers 9 bases. The CDR3 is 15 residues long. Germline V lookup: CDR1 SGHNT, CDR2 YENEEA. V gave up 5 bases and J gave up 2 bases; unmatched junction bases: 5. The CDR3 DNA follows: TGTGCCAGCAGCGCGGGGACAGGGTTCACAGATACGCAGTATTTT. It specifies CASSAGTGFTDTQYF. Full variable domain (missing parts from reference TRBV11-3 and TRBJ2-3): EAGVVQSPRYKIIEKKQPVAFWCNPISGHNTLYWYLQNLGQGPELLIRYENEEAVDDSQLPKDRFSAERLKGVDSTLKIQPAELGDSAVYLCASSAGTGFTDTQYFGPGTRLTVL.

The chain combines TRBV5-6 with TRBJ1-6; D not certain. Germline V gene lookup returns CDR1 SGHDT and CDR2 YYEEEE. V gave up 4 bases and J gave up 0 bases, with 11 bases separating them. The CDR3 has 16 residues. CDR3 loop: CASSMDGSSYNSPLHF. CDR3 in DNA: TGTGCCAGCAGCATGGACGGGAGCTCCTATAATTCACCCCTCCACTTT. The variable domain in full, completed from reference TRBV5-6 and TRBJ1-6, reads DAGVTQSPTHLIKTRGQQVTLRCSPKSGHDTVSWYQQALGQGPQFIFQYYEEEERQRGNFPDRFSGHQFPNYSSELNVNALLLGDSALYLCASSMDGSSYNSPLHFGNGTRLTVT.

In DNA form, the CDR3 reads TGTGCCAGTAGTATTGGACAGTTTAATGAAAAACTGTTTTTT. Protein product: CASSIGQFNEKLFF. The V call is TRBV19, the J call TRBJ1-4; possible D gene TRBD1, 6 bases. The germline gives CDR1 LNHDA, CDR2 SQIVND (reference sequence). The CDR3 totals 14 residues. V dropped 3 bases and J dropped 4 bases, with 9 bases sitting between them.

J is TRBJ1-6 and V is TRBV6-5; 7 bases fit TRBD1. Germline lookup yields CDR1 MNHEY and CDR2 SVGAGI. This CDR3 is 16 amino acids long. Losses at the gene ends were 0 bases for V and 10 bases for J; bases not matched to a gene: 9. DNA for the CDR3: TGTGCCAGCAGTTACTCGAACAGGGGAAGGGAATCACCCCTCCACTTT. Amino acids: CASSYSNRGRESPLHF.

This sequence joins TRBV10-3 and TRBJ1-2; no clear D. The CDR3 length is 10 residues. Trimming removed 6 bases from V and 8 bases from J, with 7 bases in between. Germline CDR1 ENHRY, CDR2 SYGVKD. CDR3 nucleotides: TGTGCCATCAGGATCGAGGGCTACACCTTC. It yields the protein CAIRIEGYTF.

The chain recombines TRBV6-6 with TRBJ2-3, with D maybe TRBD1 (5 bases). Germline CDR1 MNHNY, CDR2 SVGAGI (reference sequence). This CDR3 spans 12 amino acids. Trimming cost V 6 bases and J 6 bases, with 10 bases left between them. The chain's CDR3 is CASRGAGDTQYF. CDR3 nucleotides: TGTGCCAGCAGAGGGGCAGGGGATACGCAGTATTTT.

The V gene is TRBV9, the J gene TRBJ2-7, with TRBD2 matching 9 bases. The CDR3 loop spans 15 amino acids. Germline V gene lookup returns CDR1 SGDLS and CDR2 YYNGEE. V trimming: 0 bases; J trimming: 3 bases; junction bases outside the gene matches: 4. The CDR3 DNA reads TGTGCCAGCAGCGTAGGAGGGACTAGCAGCTACGAGCAGTACTTC. The encoded protein is CASSVGGTSSYEQYF.

V gene TRBV5-5 combines with J gene TRBJ1-6; tentative D call: TRBD1 (6 bases). V dropped 4 bases and J dropped 0 bases, with 20 bases sitting between them. The CDR3 extends over 19 amino acids. Germline V lookup: CDR1 SGHKS, CDR2 YYEKEE (reference sequence). The CDR3 nucleotides read TGTGCCAGCAGCCCCGGACAGAGATCAGGGAGCTCCTATAATTCACCCCTCCACTTT. This sequence encodes CASSPGQRSGSSYNSPLHF.

The chain recombines TRBV20-1 with TRBJ2-1; unclear D gene. The CDR3 covers 10 residues. V dropped 3 bases and J dropped 7 bases, with 4 bases sitting between them. Germline V gene data show CDR1 as DFQATT and CDR2 as SNEGSKA (reference sequence). The CDR3 loop is CSARYNEQFF. Written as DNA, the CDR3 is TGCAGTGCTAGGTATAATGAGCAGTTCTTC.

This sequence joins TRBV27 and TRBJ1-4; 7 positions agree with TRBD1. The CDR3 extends over 13 amino acids. Germline V CDR1 and CDR2: MNHEY, SMNVEV (reference sequence). V was clipped by 7 bases and J by 7 bases; unmatched bases: 6. The CDR3 is CASIDRVTEKLFF. The CDR3 nucleotides read TGTGCCAGCATCGACAGGGTTACTGAAAAACTGTTTTTT.

The chain is built from TRBV4-1 and TRBJ1-1; possibly TRBD1 for D (6 bases). The CDR3 has 14 amino acids. The germline gives CDR1 MGHRA, CDR2 YSYEKL. The ends were cut back, 0 bases at V and 8 bases at J, with 13 bases in the middle. The CDR3 protein is CASSQEAQGLEAFF. In nucleotides, the CDR3 is TGCGCCAGCAGCCAAGAGGCACAGGGCCTGGAAGCTTTCTTT.

This clone was seen more than once but under ten times. J is TRBJ2-1 and V is TRBV19, with D perhaps TRBD1 (6 bases). V lost 8 bases and J lost 9, with 17 bases in between. The CDR3 loop spans 13 amino acids. CDR1 and CDR2 from the germline V gene are LNHDA and SQIVND (reference sequence). In DNA, the CDR3 is TGTGCCAGTGGATACAGGGATTTCAGTGAGCAGTTCTTC. Amino acid sequence: CASGYRDFSEQFF.

The CDR3: CASSRGGYAYEQYF. The CDR3 DNA reads TGTGCCAGCAGCCGAGGGGGTTATGCCTACGAGCAGTACTTC. J is TRBJ2-7 and V is TRBV3-1 (or the pseudogene TRBV3-2), with D possibly TRBD1 on 6 matching bases. CDR3 size: 14 residues. Germline V lookup: CDR1 LGHDT, CDR2 YNNKEL (reference sequence). V lost 4 bases, J lost 2 bases, and 12 bases lay in between.

This chain uses TRBV6-2 or TRBV6-3 with TRBJ2-5, with 15 bases that match TRBD2. The V and J ends lost 6 bases and 4 bases, in that order; junction bases with no gene match: 9. There are 17 residues in the CDR3. Looked up from germline, CDR1 is MNHEY and CDR2 is SVGEGT. CDR3 protein: CASSLTGLAGGPETQYF. Written as DNA, the CDR3 is TGTGCCAGCAGCCTAACCGGACTAGCGGGAGGGCCAGAGACCCAGTACTTC.

This sequence joins TRBV18 and TRBJ1-4, with D hard to call. CDR1 and CDR2 from the germline V gene are KGHSH and LQKENI. Trimming took off 4 bases at V and 3 bases at J, with 12 bases between the two ends. The CDR3 runs to 15 residues. The CDR3 sequence is CASSQLDSSNEKLFF. The CDR3 DNA is TGTGCCAGCTCACAATTAGACTCCTCTAATGAAAAACTGTTTTTT.

The V call is TRBV24-1, the J call TRBJ2-3; TRBD1 matches 8 bases. Germline trimming cut 0 bases from V and 6 bases from J; bases unmatched to any gene: 4. The V gene's germline CDR1 is KGHDR and CDR2 SFDVKD. There are 15 residues in the CDR3. CDR3 residues: CATSDLGTGSDTQYF. The CDR3 nucleotides read TGTGCCACCAGTGATTTGGGGACAGGATCGGATACGCAGTATTTT.

The chain uses TRBV6-5 and TRBJ2-1; a weak D match, TRBD1 (6 bases). The CDR3 spans 14 residues. Looked up from germline, CDR1 is MNHEY and CDR2 is SVGAGI. The V end lost 2 bases, the J end lost 3 bases, and 8 bases lay between the germline ends. The CDR3 reads CASSYGGHYNEQFF. DNA for the CDR3: TGTGCCAGCAGTTACGGGGGCCACTACAATGAGCAGTTCTTC.